This T cell receptor (beta chain) is from a study of shared clonotypes between healthy human individuals. Study details: The donor pool was made up of a couple of women and three men aged 18 to 49.

The naive CD8 subset, CD45RO-negative cells positively selected for CCR7, excluded terminally differentiated effector memory CD45RA+ cells. TCRdb keeps only in-frame clones here, not all; method: immunoSEQ multiplex PCR. The sample holds approximately 1.9 million clones, 90% to 95% seen once. The CDR3 covers 18 residues. Per the germline V gene, CDR1 is SGHVS and CDR2 is FQNEAQ. V lost 6 bases, J lost 2 bases, and 17 bases stayed unmatched. V gene TRBV7-8 combines with J gene TRBJ1-1; 8 bases are a match to TRBD1. The specimen sequenced was naive CD8+ T cells from PBMCs. The receptor's source is a man between 18 and 29 years old in good health. Some clones in this sample may be carry-over from other donors' samples. CDR3 in amino acids: CASRPSTTGQGSNTEAFF. CDR3 nucleotide sequence: TGTGCCAGCAGGCCTAGTACGACTGGACAGGGCTCCAACACTGAAGCTTTCTTT.